This T cell receptor beta chain is drawn from a study of blood T cells in healthy people across ages (dated by TCRdb to about 2015). Regarding the study in general: In model experiments, template switching captured about one uniquely barcoded TCR beta cDNA molecule for every two T cells. Age-related changes in TCR beta repertoire diversity were measured in the study by deep sequencing normalized with unique cDNA molecular identifiers. To avoid experimental bias, donors of different ages were distributed randomly across sequencing lanes. The donors were divided into four age groups: young (average approximately 16 years), middle-aged (around 37), aged (62) and long-lived (approximately 74). Using the same blood draw, the study looked at two additional independent replicas of 1 million unique cDNA reads for two donors, one aged 18 to 29 and the other aged 80 or older. What the study reported, not specific to this receptor: Conclusive comparison of naive and antigen-experienced compartments was prevented by the profiling of bulk unsorted PBMCs. Observed TCR beta diversity per million T cells fell roughly linearly with age, and a significant reduction was already apparent by age around 39. Compared with the aged group, the long-lived group had more naive CD4+ T cells, fewer expanded clones and increased TCR diversity, suggesting age selection. Because donor CMV infection status was unknown, age-related changes in expanded clonotypes were potentially confounded. Estimates of total diversity from one million sequenced T cells were regarded as lower bounds and underestimates. There was a strong correlation between observed TCR beta diversity and the percentage of naive T cells measured by flow cytometry.

Libraries were prepared through 5' RACE. A second PCR of 7 to 11 cycles was performed with a sample-barcoded 5' primer and a J-beta primer mix. A template-switch 5' adaptor carrying 12 random nucleotides introduced a unique molecular identifier onto each TCR beta cDNA molecule. Each sample yielded at least 2.5 million CDR3-containing paired-end reads. First-strand cDNA was synthesized from all RNA with the Mint cDNA synthesis kit, primed by a TRBC-specific oligonucleotide. Following uracil-DNA glycosylase treatment, a first 18-cycle PCR with universal primers M1SS and BC2_uni_R was performed on all cDNA. In the original analysis: Each sample was normalized by randomly selecting 1 million high-quality reads, each carrying a distinct molecular identifier. Reads sharing molecular identifiers were discarded rather than binned into consensus sequences. MiTCR, run with a Q25 quality threshold and the strictest error-elimination algorithm, handled CDR3 identification, clonotype clustering and error correction. A nonparametric unseen species model with Euler transformation was used to estimate lower-bound total TCR beta diversity. The public reads were run again by TCRdb, first through fastp at Q25 and then through MiXCR, and only productive beta chains were kept. Rows matching on CDR3 protein sequence are summarized as one entry with the most common DNA and genes. The V and J calls here are based on TCRdb, not the publication. The sample table lists approximately 1,700,000 distinct CDR3 sequences, about two fifths of them with a count of one. Together, the top ten hold 23% of the sample.

The donors were roughly 39 Caucasian individuals from Russia, aged roughly 6 to 90 years, who were systemically healthy. Roughly 10 milliliters of peripheral blood were collected from each donor into EDTA-treated Vacutainer tubes. PBMCs were isolated by Ficoll-Paque density-gradient centrifugation, with at least 7 million obtained per sample. Trizol reagent was used to extract total RNA from the PBMCs, yielding at least 5.5 micrograms per sample. The percentages of naive CD45RAhigh/CD27high T cells were determined by flow cytometry on a PBMC aliquot from every donor. About this clonotype: This clone's antigen is unknown. The junction departs from germline at one end; a sequencing error may be responsible.

Reading the germline V gene (reference sequence) gives CDR1 SEHNR and CDR2 FQNEAQ. The CDR3 holds 15 amino acids from the cysteine to the phenylalanine. Only the CDR3 DNA is retained, 45 bases long and in frame from the first base. Sequenced sample: blood. The receptor was isolated from a human donor in good health. This chain is built from TRBV7-9 and TRBJ2-7; a weak D assignment points to TRBD2 (6 bases agree). The CDR3 amino acid sequence is: CASSLGGTTSYEQDF. The DNA sequence is as follows: TGTGCCAGCAGCTTAGGCGGGACGACCTCCTACGAGCAGGACTTC. The entire variable domain, with the stretches around the CDR3 drawn from the reference TRBV7-9 and TRBJ2-7 proteins, is DTGVSQNPRHKITKRGQNVTFRCDPISEHNRLYWYRQTLGQGPEFLTYFQNEAQLEKSRLLSDRFSAERPKGSFSTLEIQRTEQGDSAMYLCASSLGGTTSYEQDFGPGTRLTVT.